This T cell receptor (beta chain) was sequenced in a study of T cell responses to AZD1222 COVID-19 vaccine. Study-wide points: Mapped onto spike, vaccine-associated CD4 TCRs spanned it and were dominant at 160-218 and 743-854.

Concerning this clone: Antigen unknown.

Generated by immunoSEQ multiplex PCR, the TCRdb table keeps only in-frame clones and is missing some. Of tens of thousands of clones detected, 92% appear once; the ten largest clones hold roughly 4.7%. After removal of 4 bases from V and 4 bases from J, the junction contained 10 bases not matched to a gene. The CDR3 consists of 16 residues. Germline lookup yields CDR1 LNHDA and CDR2 SQIVND (reference sequence). This receptor was identified in an adult who received the AZD1222 COVID-19 vaccine. The chain recombines TRBV19 with TRBJ2-5; TRBD1 aligns across 9 bases. The material sequenced was peripheral blood, taken 28 days after the second AZD1222 dose. CDR3 loop: CASSTLWGTGLETQYF. The CDR3 nucleotides are TGTGCCAGTAGTACTCTCTGGGGGACAGGGTTAGAGACCCAGTACTTC.